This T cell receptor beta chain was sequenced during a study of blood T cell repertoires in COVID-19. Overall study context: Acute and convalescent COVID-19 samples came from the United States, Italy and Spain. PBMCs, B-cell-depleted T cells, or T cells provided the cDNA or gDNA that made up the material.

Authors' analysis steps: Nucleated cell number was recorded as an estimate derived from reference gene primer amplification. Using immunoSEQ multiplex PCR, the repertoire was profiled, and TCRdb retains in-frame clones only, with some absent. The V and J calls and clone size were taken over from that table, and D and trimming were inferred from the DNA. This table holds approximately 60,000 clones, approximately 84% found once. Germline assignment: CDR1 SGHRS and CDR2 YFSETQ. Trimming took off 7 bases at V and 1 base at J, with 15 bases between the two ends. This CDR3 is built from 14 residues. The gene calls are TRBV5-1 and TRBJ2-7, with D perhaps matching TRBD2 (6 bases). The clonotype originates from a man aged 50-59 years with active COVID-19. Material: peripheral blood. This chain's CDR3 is CASGLTSSSYEQYF. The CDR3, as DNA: TGCGCCAGCGGGTTGACTAGTAGTTCCTACGAGCAGTACTTC. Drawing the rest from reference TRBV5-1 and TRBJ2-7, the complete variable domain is KAGVTQTPRYLIKTRGQQVTLSCSPISGHRSVSWYQQTPGQGLQFLFEYFSETQRNKGNFPGRFSGRQFSNSRSEMNVSTLELGDSALYLCASGLTSSSYEQYFGPGTRLTVT.